The 11 T cell receptor beta chains listed next were all sequenced from one sample in a study of regulatory T cells in long-lasting Graves disease. The time point is: newly diagnosed GD, antithyroid drugs for less than 3 months. Generation of the TCR library employed RNA extracted from PBMCs. The TCR beta library used iRepertoire HTBI primers with Arm-PCR amplification of CDR3. TCRdb re-derived calls from the multiplex PCR reads in MiXCR, one entry per CDR3 protein. Of around 250,000 distinct CDR3 sequences listed, 18% are singletons. These same records also appear under a second study, on T cells in Graves' hyperthyroidism and ophthalmopathy.

The sample here was peripheral blood mononuclear cells (PBMCs), taken at new diagnosis, from a patient treated with antithyroid drugs. The receptors were sampled from a woman in her 30s with Graves disease.

This rearrangement joins TRBV6-2 or TRBV6-3 to TRBJ1-1; 9 bases align to TRBD1. CDR1 and CDR2 from the germline V gene are MNHEY and SVGEGT. The V and J ends lost 4 bases and 3 bases, in that order; junction bases with no gene match: 3. CDR3 size: 14 residues. CDR3 loop: CASSSWTGDTEAFF. The CDR3 nucleotides are TGTGCCAGCAGTTCTTGGACAGGGGACACTGAAGCTTTCTTT.

In regard to this clonotype: A far more abundant clone sits one base away, making this likely a read error. V and J are TRBV11-2 and TRBJ2-1; D remains unclear. In germline, CDR1 is SGHAT, CDR2 FQNNGV. This CDR3 has 14 residues. CDR3 coding DNA: TGTGCCAGCAGTTTGGAGCTCGTTTACAAAGAGCAGTTCTTC. Protein product: CASSLELVYKEQFF.

This clonotype occurred many times. The gene calls are TRBV12-3 or TRBV12-4 and TRBJ1-5; D uncertain. The V gene lost 7 bases and the J gene lost 3 bases, with 13 bases spanning the gap. The CDR3 has 14 residues. The CDR3 reads CASTKGNYNQPQHF. CDR3 coding DNA: TGTGCCAGCACCAAGGGCAACTACAATCAGCCCCAGCATTTT.

The CDR3 protein is CASSLVEQINYGYTF. In DNA form, the CDR3 reads TGTGCCAGCAGCTTGGTGGAGCAGATTAACTATGGCTACACCTTC. The gene calls are TRBV5-8 and TRBJ1-2; D is unresolved. The CDR3 totals 15 residues. Germline CDR1 SGHTS, CDR2 YDEGEE. The V and J ends lost 0 bases and 1 base respectively, with 10 bases between them.

V and J are TRBV6-1 and TRBJ1-1; D uncertain. Germline-derived CDR1 and CDR2 are MNHNS and SASEGT. V dropped 10 bases and J dropped 3 bases, with 15 bases sitting between them. The CDR3 loop spans 13 amino acids. CDR3 in DNA: TGTGCCACCTCCAGTGGTGGTTACACTGAAGCTTTCTTT. It is translated as CATSSGGYTEAFF.

This clonotype showed up many times. The chain uses TRBV6-1 and TRBJ1-1, with no clear D. The V gene's germline CDR1 is MNHNS and CDR2 SASEGT. V gave up 7 bases and J gave up 6 bases, with 9 bases separating them. The CDR3 totals 11 residues. The CDR3, as DNA: TGTGCCAGCACCCCTGGGCCTGAAGCTTTCTTT. This sequence encodes CASTPGPEAFF.

For this clonotype: A far larger clone is only one base removed, so a read error is likely. No conserved phenylalanine or tryptophan is present at the end of the CDR3, so a read error is the likely explanation. This chain joins TRBV10-2 and TRBJ2-5; D not resolved. The CDR3 has 11 residues. Germline assignment: CDR1 WSHSY and CDR2 SAAADI. As DNA, the CDR3 is TGTGCCAGCAGTTTAAGGGAGACCCAGTACTCC. This sequence encodes CASSLRETQYS.

In this sample, this clonotype turned up many times. This rearrangement joins TRBV9 to TRBJ2-6; D is unclear. The CDR3 loop spans 15 amino acids. The V gene lost 0 bases and the J gene lost 1 base, with 5 bases spanning the gap. Germline lookup yields CDR1 SGDLS and CDR2 YYNGEE. The DNA of the CDR3 is TGTGCCAGCAGCGTAGTGGGGTCTGGGGCCAACGTCCTGACTTTC. This encodes CASSVVGSGANVLTF.

This clonotype was recorded a few times. The V and J genes are TRBV20-1 and TRBJ2-2, with 8 bases lining up with TRBD2. Trimming took 4 bases from V and 4 from J; bases not matched to a gene: 5. Germline assignment: CDR1 DFQATT and CDR2 SNEGSKA (reference sequence). The CDR3 totals 14 residues. CDR3 residues: CSAKGLVGTGELFF. The CDR3 DNA reads as TGCAGTGCTAAGGGACTAGTGGGCACCGGGGAGCTGTTTTTT.

As for this clonotype: This clone may be a read error of a much larger clone one base away. The gene calls are TRBV3-1 and TRBJ2-1; 7 bases map to TRBD1. Unmatched junction bases numbered 7, after V lost 4 bases and J lost 10 bases. Germline CDR1 is LGHDT and CDR2 is YNNKEL (reference sequence). CDR3 size: 13 residues. CDR3: CASSRQGTYEQFF. CDR3 DNA: TGTGCCAGCAGCCGACAGGGCACCTACGAGCAGTTCTTC.

This clonotype was counted ten times or more. The J gene is TRBJ2-7, the V gene TRBV5-1; 11 nucleotides agree with TRBD2. The CDR3 contains 14 residues. Germline CDR1 SGHRS, CDR2 YFSETQ. V lost 6 bases and J lost 3; bases outside the gene matches: 5. The CDR3 coding sequence is TGCGCCAGCACAGGGCTAGCGGGGGGCTACGAGCAGTACTTC. Translated, it gives CASTGLAGGYEQYF.